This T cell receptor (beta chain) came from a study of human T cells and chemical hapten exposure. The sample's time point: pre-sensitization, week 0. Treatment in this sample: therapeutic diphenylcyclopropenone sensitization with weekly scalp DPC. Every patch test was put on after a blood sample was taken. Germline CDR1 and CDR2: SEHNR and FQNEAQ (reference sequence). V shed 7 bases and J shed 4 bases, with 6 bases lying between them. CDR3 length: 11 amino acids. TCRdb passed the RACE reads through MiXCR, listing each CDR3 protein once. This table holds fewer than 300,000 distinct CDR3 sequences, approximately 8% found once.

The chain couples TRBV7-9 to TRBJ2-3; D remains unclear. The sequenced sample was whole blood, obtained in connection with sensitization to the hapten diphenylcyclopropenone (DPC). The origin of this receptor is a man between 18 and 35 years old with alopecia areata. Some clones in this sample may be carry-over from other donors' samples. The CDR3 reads CASIVSDTQYF. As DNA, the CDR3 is TGTGCCAGCATCGTGTCAGATACGCAGTATTTT.